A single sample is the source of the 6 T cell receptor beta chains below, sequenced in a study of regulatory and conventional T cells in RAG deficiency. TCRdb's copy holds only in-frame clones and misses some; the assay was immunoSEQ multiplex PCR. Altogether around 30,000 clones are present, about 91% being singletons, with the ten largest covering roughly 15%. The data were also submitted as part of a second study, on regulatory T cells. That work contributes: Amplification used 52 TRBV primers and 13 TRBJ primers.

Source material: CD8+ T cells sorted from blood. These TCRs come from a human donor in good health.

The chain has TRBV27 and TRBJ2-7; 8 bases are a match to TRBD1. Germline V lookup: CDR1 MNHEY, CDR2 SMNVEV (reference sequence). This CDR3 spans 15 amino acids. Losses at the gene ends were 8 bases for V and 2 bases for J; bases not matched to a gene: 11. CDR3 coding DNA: TGTGCCAGCCCCCCAGAGGACAGGGTTACCTACGAGCAGTACTTC. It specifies CASPPEDRVTYEQYF.

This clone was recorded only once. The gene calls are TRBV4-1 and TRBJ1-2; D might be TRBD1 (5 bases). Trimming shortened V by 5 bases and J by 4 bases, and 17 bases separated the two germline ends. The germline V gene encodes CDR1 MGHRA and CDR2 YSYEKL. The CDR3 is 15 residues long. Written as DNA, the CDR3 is TGCGCCAGCAGCGCAACCCAAGACAGACTCTATGGCTACACCTTC. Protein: CASSATQDRLYGYTF.

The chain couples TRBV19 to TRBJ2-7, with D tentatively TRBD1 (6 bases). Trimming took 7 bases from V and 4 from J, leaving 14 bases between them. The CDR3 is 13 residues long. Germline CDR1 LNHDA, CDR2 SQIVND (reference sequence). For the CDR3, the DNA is TGTGCCAGTAAACCGACAGGCCATTACGAGCAGTACTTC. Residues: CASKPTGHYEQYF.

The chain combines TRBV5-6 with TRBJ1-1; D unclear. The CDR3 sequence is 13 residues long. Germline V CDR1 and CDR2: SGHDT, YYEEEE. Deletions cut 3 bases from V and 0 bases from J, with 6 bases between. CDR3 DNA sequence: TGTGCCAGCAGCTCAAGATTGAACACTGAAGCTTTCTTT. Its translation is CASSSRLNTEAFF.

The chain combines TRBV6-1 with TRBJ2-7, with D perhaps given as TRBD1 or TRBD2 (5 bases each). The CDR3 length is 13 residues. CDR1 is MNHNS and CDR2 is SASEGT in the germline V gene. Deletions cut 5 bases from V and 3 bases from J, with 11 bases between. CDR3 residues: CASSSGPIYEQYF. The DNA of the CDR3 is TGTGCCAGCAGTTCGGGGCCAATCTACGAGCAGTACTTC.

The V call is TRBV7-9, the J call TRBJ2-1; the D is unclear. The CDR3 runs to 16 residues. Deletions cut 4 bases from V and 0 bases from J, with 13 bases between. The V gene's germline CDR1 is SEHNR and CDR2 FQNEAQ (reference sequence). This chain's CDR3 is CASSSTTVSSYNEQFF. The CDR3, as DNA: TGTGCCAGCAGCTCCACGACGGTAAGCTCCTACAATGAGCAGTTCTTC.